This T cell receptor beta chain was recovered during a study of T-cell memory formation after mild COVID-19. About the research overall: TCR clusters were mostly donor specific.

The CDR3 covers 13 residues. V shed 2 bases and J shed 4 bases, with 11 bases lying between them. Germline CDR1 DFQATT, CDR2 SNEGSKA (reference sequence). This clonotype has more than one count but fewer than ten. Employing constant-segment primers, 5'RACE generated TCR alpha and TCR beta cDNA libraries bearing sample barcodes and UMIs. TCRdb ran MiXCR on the 5' RACE reads and lists one entry per CDR3 protein. The table shows about 240,000 distinct CDR3 sequences, with 7.5% to 10% occurring only once. This clonotype was obtained from a man aged 18 to 30 who had mild COVID-19 (a few samples of this study predate the infection). Cell type and time point are not known. Source material: PBMCs or a T cell subset sorted from them (not recorded which). V usage is TRBV20-1 and J usage is TRBJ1-2; tentative D call: TRBD1 (5 bases). CDR3 nucleotides: TGCAGTGCTAGAAGGTCGACAGCCTATGGCTACACCTTC. Its protein is CSARRSTAYGYTF.